Listed here are 18 T cell receptor beta chains from one sample, sequenced in a study. Cells sorted as Tregs were CD4+, CD25+ and CD127-/low. TCRdb reprocessed the 5' RACE reads with MiXCR, giving one entry per CDR3 protein. The sample lists 55,000 or so distinct CDR3 sequences; less than 25% were seen once. The material sequenced was tumor-infiltrating Tregs sorted from the breast tumor. The receptors come from a female donor with breast cancer.

This clonotype was detected a few times. The chain links TRBV9 to TRBJ2-3, with 7 bases identical to TRBD2. CDR3 size: 15 residues. The germline V gene has CDR1 SGDLS and CDR2 YYNGEE. Germline trimming cut 1 base from V and 6 bases from J; bases unmatched to any gene: 8. CDR3 sequence: CASSVLSSGEDTQYF. The CDR3 DNA sequence: TGTGCCAGCAGCGTATTGTCCAGCGGGGAGGATACGCAGTATTTT.

This clonotype was detected only a few times. The chain joins TRBV5-6 to TRBJ2-3, with TRBD1 identical over 7 bases. CDR3 length: 15 amino acids. V lost 0 bases to trimming and J lost 5 bases; unmatched junction nucleotides: 6. Germline V gives CDR1 SGHDT, CDR2 YYEEEE. In DNA form, the CDR3 reads TGTGCCAGCAGCTTGGTAGGCAGGGGGAAAGATACGCAGTATTTT. Translated, it gives CASSLVGRGKDTQYF. The entire variable domain, with the rest obtained from reference TRBV5-6 and TRBJ2-3, is as follows: DAGVTQSPTHLIKTRGQQVTLRCSPKSGHDTVSWYQQALGQGPQFIFQYYEEEERQRGNFPDRFSGHQFPNYSSELNVNALLLGDSALYLCASSLVGRGKDTQYFGPGTRLTVL.

To note about this clonotype: A read error is likely, as this CDR3 ends without the conserved phenylalanine or tryptophan. J is TRBJ1-5 and V is TRBV5-1, with 8 bases fitting TRBD1. The germline gives CDR1 SGHRS, CDR2 YFSETQ. The CDR3 runs 13 residues. J was trimmed by 7 bases and V by 1 base; bases with no gene match: 1. Here the CDR3 DNA reads TGCGCCAGCAGCTTGTCAGGGGGCCAGCCCCAGCATTTA. Its translation is CASSLSGGQPQHL.

The V gene is TRBV12-3 or TRBV12-4, the J gene TRBJ2-3, with unresolved D. The CDR3 spans 15 residues. Trimming removed 5 bases at V and 0 bases at J, with 12 bases between. The CDR3 is CASSPRADSTDTQYF. CDR3 DNA sequence: TGTGCCAGCAGTCCCCGGGCAGATAGCACAGATACGCAGTATTTT.

The genes are TRBV20-1 and TRBJ1-1, with TRBD1 matching 9 bases. Germline V gene sequence: CDR1 DFQATT, CDR2 SNEGSKA (reference sequence). The ends lost 7 bases at V and 1 base at J; junction bases unmatched: 4. The CDR3 length is 13 residues. CDR3: CSVKTGGNTEAFF. Written as DNA, the CDR3 is TGCAGTGTTAAGACAGGGGGGAACACTGAAGCTTTCTTT.

This clonotype has a count of ten or more. The chain combines TRBV7-3 with TRBJ2-1, with D perhaps given as TRBD1 or TRBD2 (5 bases each). The V end lost 4 bases, the J end lost 9 bases, and 13 bases lay between the germline ends. This CDR3 contains 13 residues. The germline V gene encodes CDR1 SGHTA and CDR2 FQGTGA. The CDR3 sequence is CASSSQHGGEQFF. CDR3 nucleotide sequence: TGTGCCAGCAGCTCCCAGCATGGGGGTGAGCAGTTCTTC.

This clonotype was counted only a few times. The rearrangement joins TRBV20-1 to TRBJ2-7; 7 bases map to TRBD1. V was clipped by 0 bases and J by 5 bases; unmatched bases: 7. This CDR3 has 14 amino acids. Germline V CDR1 and CDR2: DFQATT, SNEGSKA (reference sequence). For the CDR3, the DNA is TGCAGTGCTAGAGAGGCAGGGGGTAATAACGAGCAGTACTTC. Its translation: CSAREAGGNNEQYF.

This clonotype was seen a few times. J is TRBJ2-1 and V is TRBV7-6; D uncertain. V dropped 2 bases and J dropped 2 bases, with 10 bases sitting between them. This CDR3 comprises 15 residues. Germline-derived CDR1 and CDR2 are SGHVS and FNYEAQ. The CDR3 nucleotides are TGTGCCAGCAGCTTACGTGTCGCGGCCTACAATGAGCAGTTCTTC. Translating gives CASSLRVAAYNEQFF. Together with reference TRBV7-6 and TRBJ2-1, the CDR3 gives the full variable domain: GAGVSQSPRYKVTKRGQDVALRCDPISGHVSLYWYRQALGQGPEFLTYFNYEAQQDKSGLPNDRFSAERPEGSISTLTIQRTEQRDSAMYRCASSLRVAAYNEQFFGPGTRLTVL.

This clonotype was picked up a small number of times. The chain combines TRBV5-1 with TRBJ2-6; D call uncertain. Germline values: CDR1 SGHRS, CDR2 YFSETQ. The CDR3 is 16 residues long. Trimming pared 6 bases from V and 0 bases from J, leaving 13 bases between. CDR3 in DNA: TGCGCCAGCACCACCAGACGGACCTCTGGGGCCAACGTCCTGACTTTC. Translated: CASTTRRTSGANVLTF.

About this clonotype: As the CDR3 is not closed by the conserved phenylalanine or tryptophan, this likely results from a read error. V is TRBV7-7 and J is TRBJ2-7, with 7 bases that match TRBD1. The CDR3 runs 13 residues. CDR1 is SSHAT, CDR2 FNYEAQ, per germline (reference sequence). The CDR3 DNA reads as TGTGCTAGCAGCTTAGACAGGGCCGACGAGCAGTACTGC. Its translation: CASSLDRADEQYC.

This clonotype was observed at least ten times. This sequence joins TRBV6-2 or TRBV6-3 and TRBJ1-1; TRBD1 might be the D (5 bases). With 0 bases removed from V and 10 bases from J, the gap between germline ends came to 18 bases. The CDR3 runs to 15 residues. Germline V gene data show CDR1 as MNHEY and CDR2 as SVGEGT. CDR3 bases: TGTGCCAGCAGTTACTCTGGACTCTCGCCGAGGGGAGCTTTCTTT. The encoded protein is CASSYSGLSPRGAFF.

This clonotype was picked up a small number of times. This rearrangement joins TRBV19 to TRBJ2-2; D remains ambiguous. Trimming cost V 4 bases and J 5 bases, with 11 bases left between them. The germline CDR1 and CDR2 sequences are LNHDA and SQIVND (reference sequence). This CDR3 comprises 14 residues. The CDR3 nucleotides read TGTGCCAGTAGTAGTGCCGGGTTTACCGGGGAGCTGTTTTTT. It is translated as CASSSAGFTGELFF.

CDR3 in amino acids: CASSLMAGQETQYF. CDR3 DNA sequence: TGTGCCAGCAGCCTTATGGCAGGGCAAGAGACCCAGTACTTC. This rearrangement joins TRBV7-9 to TRBJ2-5, with D tentatively TRBD1 (5 bases). V was trimmed by 5 bases and J by 2 bases, leaving 12 bases between them. Germline V gene lookup returns CDR1 SEHNR and CDR2 FQNEAQ (reference sequence). CDR3 length: 14 amino acids.

This clonotype was found many times. The chain employs TRBV28 and TRBJ2-7, with D hard to call. Trimming removed 2 bases at V and 13 bases at J, with 12 bases between. Germline-derived CDR1 and CDR2 are MDHEN and SYDVKM. This CDR3 comprises 11 residues. The CDR3 spells CASSLMTDTYF. Here the CDR3 DNA reads TGTGCCAGCAGTTTAATGACGGATACCTACTTC.

This clonotype was seen more than once but under ten times. The V call is TRBV15, the J call TRBJ2-5; unclear D gene. V lost 0 bases to trimming and J lost 3 bases, with 5 bases between them. This CDR3 contains 13 residues. Looked up from germline, CDR1 is LNHNV and CDR2 is YYDKDF (reference sequence). The CDR3 DNA follows: TGTGCCACCAGCAGAGACAGAGAAGAGACCCAGTACTTC. Its protein product is CATSRDREETQYF.

This clonotype was observed a few times. The V and J genes are TRBV5-1 and TRBJ2-3, with D tentatively TRBD2 (6 bases). Germline V gene data show CDR1 as SGHRS and CDR2 as YFSETQ. Deletions cut 4 bases from V and 2 bases from J, with 14 bases between. The CDR3 spans 15 residues. The chain's CDR3 is CASSPEGLPTDTQYF. CDR3 bases: TGCGCCAGCAGCCCCGAGGGACTCCCCACAGATACGCAGTATTTT.

Concerning this clonotype itself: The conserved closing phenylalanine or tryptophan is absent in this CDR3, likely reflecting a read error. The DNA for the CDR3 is TGCAGTGCTAGCGGGGGATCCTACGAGCAGTACCTC. As protein: CSASGGSYEQYL. The J gene is TRBJ2-7, the V gene TRBV20-1; D may be TRBD2 (6 bases). Germline-derived CDR1 and CDR2 are DFQATT and SNEGSKA (reference sequence). This CDR3 region has 12 residues. Trimming stripped 3 bases from V and 1 base from J, with 7 bases between.

This chain links TRBV6-5 with TRBJ2-1, with no clear D. The CDR3 spans 13 residues. From germline, CDR1 is MNHEY and CDR2 SVGAGI. The V and J ends lost 0 bases and 10 bases respectively, with 10 bases between them. In DNA form, the CDR3 reads TGTGCCAGCAGTTACTCGATCGAAAGAGAGCAGTTCTTC. Residues: CASSYSIEREQFF.